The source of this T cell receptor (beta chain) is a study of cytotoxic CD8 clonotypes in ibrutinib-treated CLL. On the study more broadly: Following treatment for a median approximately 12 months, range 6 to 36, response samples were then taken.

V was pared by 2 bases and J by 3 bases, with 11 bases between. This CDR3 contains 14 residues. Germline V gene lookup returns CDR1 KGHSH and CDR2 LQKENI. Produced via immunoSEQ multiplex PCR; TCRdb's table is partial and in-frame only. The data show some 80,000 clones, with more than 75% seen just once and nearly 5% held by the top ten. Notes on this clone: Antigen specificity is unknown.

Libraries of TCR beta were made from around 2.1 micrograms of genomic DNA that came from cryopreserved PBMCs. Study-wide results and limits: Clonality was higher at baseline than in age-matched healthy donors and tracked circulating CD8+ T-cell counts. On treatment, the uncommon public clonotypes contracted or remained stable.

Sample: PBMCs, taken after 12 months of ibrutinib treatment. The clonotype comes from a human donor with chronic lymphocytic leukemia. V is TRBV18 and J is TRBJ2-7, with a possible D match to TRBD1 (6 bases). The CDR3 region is CASSPTTGHYEQYF. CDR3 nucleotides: TGTGCCAGCTCACCAACAACAGGGCACTACGAGCAGTACTTC.